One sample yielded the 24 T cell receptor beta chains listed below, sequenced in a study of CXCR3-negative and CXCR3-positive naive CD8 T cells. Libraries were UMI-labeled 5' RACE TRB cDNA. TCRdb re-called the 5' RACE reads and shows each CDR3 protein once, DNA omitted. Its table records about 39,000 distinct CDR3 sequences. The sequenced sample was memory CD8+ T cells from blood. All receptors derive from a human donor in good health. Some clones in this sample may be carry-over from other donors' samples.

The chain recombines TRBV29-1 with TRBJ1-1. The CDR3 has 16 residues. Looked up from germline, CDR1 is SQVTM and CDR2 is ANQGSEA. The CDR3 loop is CSVVGEGPILGTEAFF.

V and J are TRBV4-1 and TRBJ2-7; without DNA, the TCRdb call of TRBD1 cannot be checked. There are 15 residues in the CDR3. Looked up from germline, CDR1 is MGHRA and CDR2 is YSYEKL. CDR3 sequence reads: CASSQDSTGSGEQYF.

The CDR3 region is CASSYPAGAGGTEAFF. The chain joins TRBV6-2 or TRBV6-3 to TRBJ1-1; the D call from TCRdb, TRBD1, cannot be confirmed without DNA. The CDR3 is 16 amino acids. CDR1 is MNHEY, CDR2 SVGEGT, per germline.

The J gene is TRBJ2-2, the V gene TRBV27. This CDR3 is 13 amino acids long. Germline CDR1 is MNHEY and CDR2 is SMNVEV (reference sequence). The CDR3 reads CASTGPNTGELFF.

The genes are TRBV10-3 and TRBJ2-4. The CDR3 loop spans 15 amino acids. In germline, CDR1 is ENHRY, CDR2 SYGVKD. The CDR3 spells CAISDPTDPKNIQYF.

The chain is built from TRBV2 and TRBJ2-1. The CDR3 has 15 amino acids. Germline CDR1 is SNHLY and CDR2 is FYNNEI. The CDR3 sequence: CASSVDGSSYNEQFF.

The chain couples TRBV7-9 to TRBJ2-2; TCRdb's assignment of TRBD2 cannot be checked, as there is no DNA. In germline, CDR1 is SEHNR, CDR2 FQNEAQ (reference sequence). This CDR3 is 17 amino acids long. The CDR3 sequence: CASADSIGGPGTGELFF.

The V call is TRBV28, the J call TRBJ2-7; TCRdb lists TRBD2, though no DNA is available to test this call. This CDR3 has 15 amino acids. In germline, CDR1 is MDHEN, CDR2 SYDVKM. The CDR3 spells CASSSASRGMYEQYF.

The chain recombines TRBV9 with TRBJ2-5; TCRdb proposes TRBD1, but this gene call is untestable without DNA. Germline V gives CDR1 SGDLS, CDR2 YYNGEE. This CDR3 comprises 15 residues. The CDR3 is CASSVVVAPQETQYF.

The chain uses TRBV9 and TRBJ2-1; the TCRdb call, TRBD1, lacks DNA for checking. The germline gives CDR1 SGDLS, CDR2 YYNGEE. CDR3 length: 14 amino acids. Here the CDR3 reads CASSPRGLYNEQFF.

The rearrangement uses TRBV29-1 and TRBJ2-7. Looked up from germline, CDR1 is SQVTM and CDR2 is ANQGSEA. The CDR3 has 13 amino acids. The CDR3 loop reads CSAFRQGSYEQYF.

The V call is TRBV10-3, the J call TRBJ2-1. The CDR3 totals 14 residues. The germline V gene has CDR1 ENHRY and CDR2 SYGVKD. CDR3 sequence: CAISESIALDEQFF.

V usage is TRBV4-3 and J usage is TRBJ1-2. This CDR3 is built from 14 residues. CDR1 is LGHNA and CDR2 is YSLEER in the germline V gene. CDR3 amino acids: CASSQEDKLYGYTF.

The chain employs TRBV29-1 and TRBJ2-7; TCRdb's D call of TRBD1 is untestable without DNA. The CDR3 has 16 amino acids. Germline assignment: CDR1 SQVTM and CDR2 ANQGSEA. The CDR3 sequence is CSVEVSRNRAIYEQYF.

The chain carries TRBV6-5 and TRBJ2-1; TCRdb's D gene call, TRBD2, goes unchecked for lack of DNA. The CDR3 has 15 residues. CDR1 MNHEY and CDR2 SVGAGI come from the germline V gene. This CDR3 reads CASSLTSGTYNEQFF.

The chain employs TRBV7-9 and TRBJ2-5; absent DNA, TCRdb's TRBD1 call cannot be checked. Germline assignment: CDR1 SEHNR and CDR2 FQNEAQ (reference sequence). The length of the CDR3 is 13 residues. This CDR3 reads CASSETGGETQYF.

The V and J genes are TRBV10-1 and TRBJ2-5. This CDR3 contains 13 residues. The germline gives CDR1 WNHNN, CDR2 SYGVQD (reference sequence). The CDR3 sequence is CASSGRAMETQYF.

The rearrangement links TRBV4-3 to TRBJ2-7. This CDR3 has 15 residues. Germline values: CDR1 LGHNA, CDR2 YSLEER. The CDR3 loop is CASSQDMGAALEQYF.

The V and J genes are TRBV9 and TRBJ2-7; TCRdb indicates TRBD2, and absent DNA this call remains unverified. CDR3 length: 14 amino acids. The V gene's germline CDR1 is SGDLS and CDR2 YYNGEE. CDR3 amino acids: CASSVEEGAYEQYF.

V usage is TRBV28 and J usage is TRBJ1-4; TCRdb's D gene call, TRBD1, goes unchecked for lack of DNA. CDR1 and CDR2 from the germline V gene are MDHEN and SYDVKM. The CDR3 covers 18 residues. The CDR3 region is CASSITRDTGGMDEKLFF.

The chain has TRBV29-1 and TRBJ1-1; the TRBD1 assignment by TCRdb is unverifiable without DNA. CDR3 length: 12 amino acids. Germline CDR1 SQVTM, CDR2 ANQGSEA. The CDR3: CSVDGGGTEAFF. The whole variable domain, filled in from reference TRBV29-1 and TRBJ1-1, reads SAVISQKPSRDICQRGTSLTIQCQVDSQVTMMFWYRQQPGQSLTLIATANQGSEATYESGFVIDKFPISRPNLTFSTLTVSNMSPEDSSIYLCSVDGGGTEAFFGQGTRLTVV.

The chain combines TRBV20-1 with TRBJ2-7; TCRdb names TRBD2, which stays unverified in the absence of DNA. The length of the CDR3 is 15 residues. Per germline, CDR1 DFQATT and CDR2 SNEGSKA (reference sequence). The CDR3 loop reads CSAEGPEAAAYEQYF.

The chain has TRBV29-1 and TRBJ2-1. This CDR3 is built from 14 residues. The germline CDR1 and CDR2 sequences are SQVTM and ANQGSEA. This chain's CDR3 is CSVDAVSSYNEQFF.

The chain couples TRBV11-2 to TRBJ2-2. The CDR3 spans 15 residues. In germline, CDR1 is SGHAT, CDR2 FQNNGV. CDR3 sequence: CASSPRPRNTGELFF.